This record concerns one T cell receptor (beta chain) sequence. The sample originates from a study of low-dose radiotherapy and immunotherapy resistance in tumors. Alpha- and beta-chain coverage of first-strand cDNA came from TRAV- and TRBV-specific primers. TCRs underwent 20 PCR cycles of amplification with a constant-region primer and V-primer adapter. TCRdb fed the reads into MiXCR, producing one record per CDR3 protein. The profile shows 18,000 or so distinct CDR3 sequences, around 74% of them singletons. The germline V gene encodes CDR1 MDHEN and CDR2 SYDVKM. V gave up 8 bases and J gave up 3 bases, with 10 bases separating them. The length of the CDR3 is 13 residues.

This chain joins TRBV28 and TRBJ2-2, with D perhaps TRBD2 (5 bases). The sequence came from a human donor with advanced metastatic prostate, ovarian, gallbladder or colorectal cancer (not recorded which). This table probably holds off-target reads from a library built for another chain. CDR3 nucleotides: TGTGCCAGCCGTACGGGATACACCGGGGAGCTGTTTTTT. Translating it yields CASRTGYTGELFF.